This T cell receptor beta chain was found in a study of T cell repertoires in cytomegalovirus infection. On the study more broadly: Public TCR beta signature analysis indicated the presence of both CMV infection and matching HLA type. Whole-study findings and limits: Ex vivo, HLA-C-restricted CMV-specific TCR beta clonotypes prevailed over the rest of the response.

TCRdb analysed the reads with MiXCR anew, one entry per CDR3 protein. The table records roughly 240,000 distinct CDR3 sequences, approximately 6.7% of them present only once. The V segment lost 2 bases and the J segment 6 bases; nucleotides outside the gene matches: 6. CDR3 size: 15 residues. Germline-derived CDR1 and CDR2 are LGHNA and YSLEER. This clonotype was picked up many times. The antigen is unknown. The chain carries TRBV4-3 and TRBJ2-3; TRBD2 matches 9 bases. This sequence was found in a human donor in good health (CMV status not recorded). Some clones in this sample may be carry-over from other donors' samples. The material sequenced was PBMCs. CDR3 sequence (DNA): TGCGCCAGCAGCCAAAATGGCGGGAGGGTCGATACGCAGTATTTT. This sequence encodes CASSQNGGRVDTQYF.